Sequencing of this T cell receptor (beta chain) was carried out in a study of CD8+CD57+ T cells in acquired aplastic anemia. Turning to the study itself: Healthy donors yielded roughly 11 million CD4+ cell reads on average.

This CDR3 is built from 14 residues. The germline CDR1 and CDR2 sequences are DFQATT and SNEGSKA (reference sequence). With 5 bases clipped from V and 5 bases from J, the junction kept 4 bases outside the gene matches. This clonotype was counted at least ten times. Genomic DNA constituted the template upon which TCR beta VDJ and CDR3 profiling was performed. A single record per CDR3 protein comes from TCRdb applying MiXCR to the reads. The sample has over 100,000 distinct CDR3 sequences, less than 45% seen once. The chain carries TRBV20-1 and TRBJ2-1; 12 nucleotides line up with TRBD2. This TCR came from a human donor in good health, serving as a control. The sample was sorted CD4+, CD8+, or CD8+CD57+ T cells (not recorded which) from PBMCs. Written as DNA, the CDR3 is TGCAGTGCTTCCGGGACTAGCGGGCACAATGAGCAGTTCTTC. It codes for CSASGTSGHNEQFF.